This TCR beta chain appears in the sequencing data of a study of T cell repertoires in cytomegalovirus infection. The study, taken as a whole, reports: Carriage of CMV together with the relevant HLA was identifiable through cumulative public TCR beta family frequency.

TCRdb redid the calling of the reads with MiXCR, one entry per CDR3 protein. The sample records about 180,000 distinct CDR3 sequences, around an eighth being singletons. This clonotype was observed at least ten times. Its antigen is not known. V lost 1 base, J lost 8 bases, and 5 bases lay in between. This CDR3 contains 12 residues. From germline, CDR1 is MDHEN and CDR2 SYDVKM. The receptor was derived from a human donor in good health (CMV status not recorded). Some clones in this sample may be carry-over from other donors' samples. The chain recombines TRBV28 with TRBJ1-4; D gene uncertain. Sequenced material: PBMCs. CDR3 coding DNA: TGTGCCAGCAGTTTATTCGGGGAAAAACTGTTTTTT. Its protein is CASSLFGEKLFF.